These 21 T cell receptor beta chains share one sample of origin, sequenced in a study of cytomegalovirus exposure and HLA in healthy donors. Amplification used 60 Vbeta primers and 13 Jbeta primers. Assay: immunoSEQ multiplex PCR; the TCRdb copy retains only in-frame clones and omits some. The sample yields about 120,000 clones, 78% seen once. Sequenced sample: PBMCs. The receptor source for this set is a female donor in good health and CMV-seronegative.

The genes are TRBV28 and TRBJ2-6; a possible D gene is TRBD2 (6 bases). V lost 3 bases and J 2 bases, leaving 11 bases between the germline ends. Germline lookup yields CDR1 MDHEN and CDR2 SYDVKM. This CDR3 is 16 amino acids long. The CDR3 here is CASSLEGRPGANVLTF. The CDR3 coding sequence is TGTGCCAGCAGTTTGGAGGGACGTCCTGGGGCCAACGTCCTGACTTTC. Full variable domain (outside the CDR3, taken from reference TRBV28 and TRBJ2-6): DVKVTQSSRYLVKRTGEKVFLECVQDMDHENMFWYRQDPGLGLRLIYFSYDVKMKEKGDIPEGYSVSREKKERFSLILESASTNQTSMYLCASSLEGRPGANVLTFGAGSRLTVL.

This clone was seen only a few times. This chain links TRBV5-4 with TRBJ2-7, with 10 bases that match TRBD2. Trimming took 4 bases from V and 2 from J; bases not matched to a gene: 6. The CDR3 length is 15 residues. CDR1 is SGHNT and CDR2 is YYREEE in the germline V gene (reference sequence). The DNA of the CDR3 is TGTGCCAGCAGCCCGAGCGGGAGGGCCCCCTACGAGCAGTACTTC. Protein: CASSPSGRAPYEQYF.

This clone appeared a few times. The J gene is TRBJ1-2, the V gene TRBV7-6; 7 positions match TRBD1. After removal of 2 bases from V and 6 bases from J, the junction contained 3 bases not matched to a gene. CDR3 length: 13 residues. Germline V CDR1 and CDR2: SGHVS, FNYEAQ. This CDR3 is CASSLTQGDGYTF. The CDR3 nucleotides are TGTGCCAGCAGCTTAACTCAGGGGGATGGCTACACCTTC. Filled out from reference TRBV7-6 and TRBJ1-2, the complete variable domain reads GAGVSQSPRYKVTKRGQDVALRCDPISGHVSLYWYRQALGQGPEFLTYFNYEAQQDKSGLPNDRFSAERPEGSISTLTIQRTEQRDSAMYRCASSLTQGDGYTFGSGTRLTVV.

V gene TRBV7-9 combines with J gene TRBJ2-3; maybe TRBD2 (6 bases). Germline loops: CDR1 SEHNR, CDR2 FQNEAQ (reference sequence). The CDR3 sequence is 15 residues long. The ends were cut back, 7 bases at V and 2 bases at J, with 16 bases in the middle. In DNA form, the CDR3 reads TGTGCCAGCACCAAAGCCGAGCGGGCCACAGATACGCAGTATTTT. Encoded protein: CASTKAERATDTQYF.

The V gene is TRBV5-1, the J gene TRBJ2-3; TRBD2 aligns across 9 bases. The germline V gene has CDR1 SGHRS and CDR2 YFSETQ. V shed 4 bases, J shed 0 bases, and the junction held 6 bases outside the gene matches. This CDR3 has 16 residues. CDR3 residues: CASSLLTSGSTDTQYF. CDR3 sequence (DNA): TGCGCCAGCAGCCTCCTGACTAGCGGAAGCACAGATACGCAGTATTTT.

The genes are TRBV28 and TRBJ1-6; D gene unclear. Germline assignment: CDR1 MDHEN and CDR2 SYDVKM. Trimming stripped 5 bases from V and 10 bases from J, with 18 bases between. The length of the CDR3 is 15 residues. The CDR3 DNA reads as TGTGCCAGCAGTCCTGAGGCGGGGATCAGATCACCCCTCCACTTT. Translation: CASSPEAGIRSPLHF.

The chain recombines TRBV9 with TRBJ2-7, with a tentative D call TRBD2 (6 bases). The CDR3 covers 15 residues. Trimming took 2 bases from V and 0 from J, leaving 12 bases between them. CDR1 SGDLS and CDR2 YYNGEE come from the germline V gene. This chain's CDR3 is CASSVGDSASYEQYF. CDR3 in DNA: TGTGCCAGCAGCGTGGGGGACTCCGCCTCCTACGAGCAGTACTTC.

The chain joins TRBV2 to TRBJ1-5; 8 bases agree with TRBD1. V trimming: 7 bases; J trimming: 5 bases; junction bases outside the gene matches: 10. Germline CDR1 and CDR2: SNHLY and FYNNEI. There are 15 residues in the CDR3. CDR3 in DNA: TGTGCCAGCATGCTGACAGGGGACATTGATCAGCCCCAGCATTTT. Its translation is CASMLTGDIDQPQHF.

V and J are TRBV5-4 and TRBJ2-1, with 8 nucleotides matching TRBD1. Trimming removed 1 base from V and 6 bases from J; junction bases left unmatched: 0. The germline V gene encodes CDR1 SGHNT and CDR2 YYREEE (reference sequence). The CDR3 covers 13 residues. Here the CDR3 reads CASSLTGGNEQFF. As DNA, the CDR3 is TGTGCCAGCAGCTTGACAGGGGGCAATGAGCAGTTCTTC.

This clone was seen only once. This rearrangement joins TRBV6-5 to TRBJ2-7; 8 nucleotides align to TRBD1. The CDR3 length is 13 residues. Per germline, CDR1 MNHEY and CDR2 SVGAGI. The trim removed 8 bases at V and 2 bases at J, leaving 5 bases unmatched. CDR3 sequence: CASGRGLAYEQYF. The CDR3 region has the DNA TGTGCCAGCGGCAGGGGGCTCGCCTACGAGCAGTACTTC.

Worth noting for this clone: Relative to the germline gene, one junction end is altered; a read error may explain this. The rearrangement uses TRBV2 and TRBJ1-4; TRBD1 agrees at 7 bases. CDR3 length: 15 amino acids. Germline CDR1 SNHLY, CDR2 FYNNEI. The CDR3 is CASTEVGTANEELFF. The CDR3 DNA reads TGTGCCAGCACAGAAGTGGGGACAGCGAATGAAGAACTGTTTTTT.

This clone was detected once. The rearrangement joins TRBV6-5 to TRBJ2-2; 12 nucleotides line up with TRBD2. CDR1 is MNHEY and CDR2 is SVGAGI in the germline V gene. The J segment lost 5 bases and the V segment lost 1 base, leaving 2 bases of the junction unmatched. The CDR3 is 16 residues long. CDR3 nucleotides: TGTGCCAGCAGTTACTGGACTAGCGGGGCGACCGGGGAGCTGTTTTTT. Protein sequence: CASSYWTSGATGELFF.

The V call is TRBV7-2, the J call TRBJ2-5; D is ambiguous. Germline CDR1 SGHTA, CDR2 FQGNSA. This CDR3 contains 14 residues. V dropped 1 base and J dropped 5 bases, with 11 bases sitting between them. DNA of the CDR3: TGTGCCAGCAGCTTAGGGCTCATCTTGGAGACCCAGTACTTC. As protein: CASSLGLILETQYF.

The CDR3, as DNA: TGCGCCAGCAGCTATGGGACTAGCGGGCCTCCCCTCACAGATACGCAGTATTTT. This sequence encodes CASSYGTSGPPLTDTQYF. The chain links TRBV5-1 to TRBJ2-3; 12 bases fit TRBD2. The germline V gene has CDR1 SGHRS and CDR2 YFSETQ. The CDR3 covers 18 residues. Trimming cost V 3 bases and J 2 bases; bases outside gene matches: 10.

This chain uses TRBV5-5 with TRBJ1-4; D remains unclear. Germline CDR1 and CDR2: SGHKS and YYEKEE (reference sequence). V was shortened by 2 bases and J by 3 bases, with 8 bases between the two germline ends. This CDR3 has 14 amino acids. The CDR3 loop reads CASSFARPNEKLFF. The CDR3 DNA follows: TGTGCCAGCAGCTTCGCCAGGCCTAATGAAAAACTGTTTTTT. The variable domain in full, with the rest retrieved from reference TRBV5-5 and TRBJ1-4, is DAGVTQSPTHLIKTRGQQVTLRCSPISGHKSVSWYQQVLGQGPQFIFQYYEKEERGRGNFPDRFSARQFPNYSSELNVNALLLGDSALYLCASSFARPNEKLFFGSGTQLSVL.

This chain links TRBV7-2 with TRBJ1-5, with D possibly being TRBD1 (6 bases). CDR3 length: 15 residues. Germline CDR1 is SGHTA and CDR2 is FQGNSA. Trimming removed 7 bases from V and 6 bases from J, with 19 bases in between. CDR3 nucleotide sequence: TGTGCCAGCAACCTTGGGGGCGGGGGGGGTCAGCCCCAGCATTTT. Its protein product is CASNLGGGGGQPQHF. The variable domain in full, completed from reference TRBV7-2 and TRBJ1-5, reads GAGVSQSPSNKVTEKGKDVELRCDPISGHTALYWYRQSLGQGLEFLIYFQGNSAPDKSGLPSDRFSAERTGGSVSTLTIQRTQQEDSAVYLCASNLGGGGGQPQHFGDGTRLSIL.

This clone was counted between two and nine times. This chain connects TRBV5-1 to TRBJ2-4, with 7 bases fitting TRBD2. Germline V gives CDR1 SGHRS, CDR2 YFSETQ. The V and J ends lost 0 bases and 11 bases, in that order; junction bases with no gene match: 11. This CDR3 region has 15 residues. CDR3 protein: CASSLGSSGPQFQYF. In DNA form, the CDR3 reads TGCGCCAGCAGCTTGGGGTCTAGCGGTCCTCAATTTCAGTACTTC.

This chain joins TRBV7-2 and TRBJ2-7; 9 bases agree with TRBD2. The germline V gene encodes CDR1 SGHTA and CDR2 FQGNSA. Trimming removed 3 bases from V and 7 bases from J; junction bases left unmatched: 13. The length of the CDR3 is 16 residues. CDR3: CASSFVAGGPLGEQYF. The CDR3 nucleotides read TGTGCCAGCAGCTTTGTCGCGGGAGGGCCGTTGGGAGAGCAGTACTTC.

The genes are TRBV28 and TRBJ1-5, with 8 bases aligning to TRBD1. Germline V gene sequence: CDR1 MDHEN, CDR2 SYDVKM. The CDR3 length is 16 residues. V gave up 8 bases and J gave up 2 bases; unmatched junction bases: 11. The CDR3 nucleotides are TGTGCCAGCCTCTCTATCGGACAGGGAGGCAATCAGCCCCAGCATTTT. Its translation is CASLSIGQGGNQPQHF.

J is TRBJ1-5 and V is TRBV4-1; 8 positions match TRBD1. The ends lost 6 bases at V and 7 bases at J; junction bases unmatched: 11. The CDR3 totals 15 residues. Looked up from germline, CDR1 is MGHRA and CDR2 is YSYEKL. The CDR3 reads CASSHRTGRIQPQHF. DNA of the CDR3: TGCGCCAGCAGTCATAGGACAGGGCGAATACAGCCCCAGCATTTT.

The rearrangement links TRBV27 to TRBJ1-5; unclear D gene. The CDR3 spans 14 residues. Germline values: CDR1 MNHEY, CDR2 SMNVEV (reference sequence). Trimming shortened V by 2 bases and J by 3 bases, and 8 bases separated the two germline ends. The chain's CDR3 is CASSLTPINQPQHF. CDR3 DNA sequence: TGTGCCAGCAGTTTAACACCGATCAATCAGCCCCAGCATTTT.